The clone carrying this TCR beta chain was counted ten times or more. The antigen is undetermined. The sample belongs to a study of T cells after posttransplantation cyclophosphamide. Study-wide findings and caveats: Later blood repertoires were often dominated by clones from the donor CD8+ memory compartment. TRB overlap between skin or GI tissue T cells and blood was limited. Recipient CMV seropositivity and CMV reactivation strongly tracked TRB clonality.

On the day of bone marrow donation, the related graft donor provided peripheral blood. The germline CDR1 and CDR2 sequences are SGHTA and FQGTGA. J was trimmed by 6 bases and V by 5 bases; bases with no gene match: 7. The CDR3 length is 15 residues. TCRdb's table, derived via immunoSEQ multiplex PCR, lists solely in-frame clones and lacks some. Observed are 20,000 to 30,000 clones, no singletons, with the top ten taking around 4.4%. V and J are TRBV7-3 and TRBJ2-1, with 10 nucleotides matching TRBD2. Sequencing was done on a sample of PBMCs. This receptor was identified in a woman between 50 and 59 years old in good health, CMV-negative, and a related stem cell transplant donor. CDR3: CASSPRASGSNEQFF. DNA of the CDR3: TGTGCCAGCAGCCCAAGGGCTAGCGGGAGCAATGAGCAGTTCTTC. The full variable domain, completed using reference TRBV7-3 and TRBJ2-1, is GAGVSQTPSNKVTEKGKYVELRCDPISGHTALYWYRQSLGQGPEFLIYFQGTGAADDSGLPNDRFFAVRPEGSVSTLKIQRTERGDSAVYLCASSPRASGSNEQFFGPGTRLTVL.